This TCR beta chain was sequenced for a study of shared clonotypes between healthy human individuals. Study context: The cohort had a couple of women and three men, ages 18 to 49.

Some clones are missing from TCRdb's copy, which holds only in-frame ones; the method was immunoSEQ multiplex PCR. The table shows about 680,000 clones, with about 80% occurring only once. General observations from the study: Clonotypes which were not shared had lower generation probabilities than clonotypes that all four donors shared. Sharing across four donors was highest in naive CD4 (around 5%) and lowest in memory CD8 (around 0.4%).

Regarding this clone: Its antigen is unidentified.

Germline values: CDR1 MNHEY, CDR2 SVGAGI. CDR3 length: 13 residues. The V gene lost 5 bases and the J gene lost 6 bases, with 11 bases spanning the gap. This chain connects TRBV6-5 to TRBJ2-1, with D hard to call. The sequencing input was memory CD4+ T cells sorted from blood. Subset given: CD45RA-negative fraction. This TCR was sampled from a woman in her twenties or thirties in good health. In DNA, the CDR3 is TGTGCCAGCAGTACAGACACGCGCAATGAGCAGTTCTTC. Translating it yields CASSTDTRNEQFF.